Listed here are 3 T cell receptor beta chains from one sample, sequenced in a study of vaccination and CD4 T cells after COVID-19. These TCRs' antigens remain unknown. Oncomine TCR Beta short-read sequencing was applied to DNA from cultured CD4+ T cells. A single record per CDR3 protein comes from TCRdb applying MiXCR to the PCR reads. The table includes some 10,000 distinct CDR3 sequences, 70% to 75% detected once. Regarding treatment: approximately 11-day PBMC culture with coronavirus spike peptide pools or control peptides (ViraFEST assay). Sequenced: CD4+ T cells from blood, cultured in vitro. These receptors were obtained from a human donor who had recovered from COVID-19.

The chain couples TRBV7-2 to TRBJ2-5; D not resolved. CDR1 and CDR2 (germline): SGHTA, FQGNSA. This CDR3 is 13 amino acids long. V lost 4 bases to trimming and J lost 3 bases, with 9 bases between them. The CDR3 protein is CASSYTVEETQYF. CDR3 in DNA: TGTGCCAGCAGCTACACTGTCGAAGAGACCCAGTACTTC.

This clonotype has just a few counts. Written as DNA, the CDR3 is TGCAGTGCTAGAAACATACAGGGTATACACACCGGGGAGCTGTTTTTT. Residues: CSARNIQGIHTGELFF. The J gene is TRBJ2-2, the V gene TRBV20-1; D is perhaps TRBD1 (6 bases). Germline loops: CDR1 DFQATT, CDR2 SNEGSKA (reference sequence). Trimming shortened V by 2 bases and J by 3 bases, and 16 bases separated the two germline ends. The CDR3 has 16 amino acids.

This sequence joins TRBV18 and TRBJ1-5, with D possibly being TRBD1 (5 bases). This CDR3 has 14 residues. V was cut by 3 bases and J by 3 bases, with 9 bases left in between. From germline, CDR1 is KGHSH and CDR2 LQKENI. This chain's CDR3 is CASSPEGLNQPQHF. The DNA of the CDR3 is TGTGCCAGCTCACCCGAGGGGCTCAATCAGCCCCAGCATTTT.